Sequencing of this TCR beta chain was carried out in a study of T cell responses to AZD1222 COVID-19 vaccine. Method: immunoSEQ multiplex PCR; TCRdb's copy keeps in-frame clones and lacks some. The sample contains about 140,000 clones, 85% to 90% of which appear only once. This sequence originates from an adult who received the AZD1222 COVID-19 vaccine. The source material was peripheral blood, sampled 28 days after the second AZD1222 dose.

CDR3 nucleotides: TGTGCCAGTAGACTCTCGGGACCCACGAGTGAAAAACTGTTTTTT. Its translation: CASRLSGPTSEKLFF. The chain combines TRBV28 with TRBJ1-4; D perhaps matches TRBD1 (5 bases). CDR3 length equals 15 residues. Trimming stripped 9 bases from V and 7 bases from J, with 21 bases between. The germline CDR1 and CDR2 sequences are MDHEN and SYDVKM.